The rows below give T cell receptor beta chains drawn from one sample of a study of shared clonotypes between healthy human individuals. Assay used: immunoSEQ multiplex PCR; TCRdb lists only in-frame clones, some missing. The data show about 1.9 million clones, around 95% seen once. Sample: naive CD8+ T cells from PBMCs. The source of these receptors is a man aged 18 to 29 in good health. Some clones in this sample may be carry-over from other donors' samples. CDR3s include the opening cysteine and the closing phenylalanine or tryptophan. Fields, in order: D gene, V gene, J gene, clone size, CDR3 DNA, CDR3 protein. D genes are given only for firm matches. Clone size is given for some rows only: seen once, a few or many times, or a class if the clone is expanded.

>NA|TRBV6-6|TRBJ2-7|NA
TGTGCCAGCAGTTACTCGTCCCACGAGCAGTACTTC
CASSYSSHEQYF
>NA|TRBV15|TRBJ2-4|NA
TGTGCCACCAGCAGAGATCGGGGGTACCTAGCCAAAAACATTCAGTACTTC
CATSRDRGYLAKNIQYF
>TRBD1|TRBV4-3|TRBJ2-6|once
TGCGCCAGCAGCCAATTGGGACAGGGGATTCTTGGGGCCAACGTCCTGACTTTC
CASSQLGQGILGANVLTF
>NA|TRBV28|TRBJ2-7|NA
TGTGCCAGCAGCCCAAACGGGTACGAGCAGTACTTC
CASSPNGYEQYF
>NA|TRBV7-9|TRBJ1-2|NA
TGTGCCAGCAGCTTTGAGGAGAACTACACCTTC
CASSFEENYTF
>TRBD1|TRBV7-2|TRBJ2-3|once
TGTGCCAGCAGCTTAGGAGGGACAGGGGTAGGCACAGATACGCAGTATTTT
CASSLGGTGVGTDTQYF
>NA|TRBV13|TRBJ2-3|NA
TGTGCCAGCAGTTATCGGGACACCGGGAGGTCGGATACGCAGTATTTT
CASSYRDTGRSDTQYF
>NA|TRBV5-1|TRBJ2-1|once
TGCGCCAGCAGCTTCGCCGGCTTATTCAATGAGCAGTTCTTC
CASSFAGLFNEQFF
>NA|TRBV2|TRBJ2-7|NA
TGTGCCAGCCTGACGGATACCTACGAGCAGTACTTC
CASLTDTYEQYF
>NA|TRBV6-5|TRBJ2-7|NA
TGTGCCAGCCGATCCGACTGGACCTACGAGCAGTACTTC
CASRSDWTYEQYF
>NA|TRBV7-9|TRBJ1-4|NA
TGTGCCAGCAGCATAGGGGTAGGGGCTAATGAAAAACTGTTTTTT
CASSIGVGANEKLFF
>NA|TRBV7-3|TRBJ2-2|NA
TGTGCCAGCAGCTCCTGGACAGACGGGGCCGGGGAGCTGTTTTTT
CASSSWTDGAGELFF
>NA|TRBV6-1|TRBJ2-3|NA
TGTGCCAGCAGTGCGGGAGTGAGGGATACGCAGTATTTT
CASSAGVRDTQYF
>TRBD1|TRBV19|TRBJ1-2|NA
TGTGCCAGTAGTATTATCACAGGGGCGGGTGATGGCTACACCTTC
CASSIITGAGDGYTF
>NA|TRBV5-1|TRBJ2-2|few
TGCGCCAGCAGCTTGGGGTGGGGGCGAGGCACCGGGGAGCTGTTTTTT
CASSLGWGRGTGELFF
>NA|TRBV6-5|TRBJ1-3|NA
TGTGCCAGCAGTTACTCCTTAGGATCTGGAAACACCATATATTTT
CASSYSLGSGNTIYF
>NA|TRBV5-1|TRBJ2-7|NA
TGCGCCAGCAGCGGGTCCCGGGACTTTTCCTACGAGCAGTACTTC
CASSGSRDFSYEQYF
>NA|TRBV5-1|TRBJ2-1|NA
TGCGCCAGCAGCCTGATAGAAGGAAGCTACAATGAGCAGTTCTTC
CASSLIEGSYNEQFF
>TRBD1|TRBV11-2|TRBJ1-1|NA
TGTGCCAGCAGCTCCCGGACAGGGGCCTACACTGAAGCTTTCTTT
CASSSRTGAYTEAFF
>NA|TRBV27|TRBJ2-1|NA
TGTGCCAGCAGCCACAGGACCGCCCCTAATTACAATGAGCAGTTCTTC
CASSHRTAPNYNEQFF
>TRBD2|TRBV9|TRBJ2-6|NA
TGTGCCAGCAGCGTAGAAGGCGGGAGCACCGGGGCCAACGTCCTGACTTTC
CASSVEGGSTGANVLTF
>NA|TRBV28|TRBJ1-5|NA
TGTGCCAGCAGAATACTGGGACAAAGCAATCAGCCCCAGCATTTT
CASRILGQSNQPQHF
>NA|TRBV5-5|TRBJ1-3|NA
TGTGCCAGCAGCTTGAAATCTGGGCCTGGAAACACCATATATTTT
CASSLKSGPGNTIYF
>NA|TRBV5-6|TRBJ2-7|NA
TGTGCCAGCAGCTTTCGAGAAGGAGGCCAGACCTACGAGCAGTACTTC
CASSFREGGQTYEQYF
>TRBD2|TRBV11-3|TRBJ2-1|NA
TGTGCCAGCTCTGGGACTAGCGAACAACGAGGGTCGAATGAGCAGTTCTTC
CASSGTSEQRGSNEQFF
>TRBD2|TRBV7-8|TRBJ2-3|NA
TGTGCCAGCAGCCCCGGAGGGACTAGCAAAAATTTT
CASSPGGTSKNF
>NA|TRBV30|TRBJ2-7|NA
TGTGCCTGGAGGGTCCGGACGGGCACTCAAGAGCAGTACTTC
CAWRVRTGTQEQYF
>NA|TRBV5-1|TRBJ1-2|once
TGCGCCAGCAGCTTGACGAGGGGCGCACGGTATGGCTACACCTTC
CASSLTRGARYGYTF
>TRBD1|TRBV28|TRBJ1-4|NA
TGTGCCAGCAGTTCGGGTCAGGACAGGGGTTTGTTTGAAAAACTGTTTTTT
CASSSGQDRGLFEKLFF
>NA|TRBV12-5|TRBJ1-5|once
TGTGCTAGTGCCAGGAATAGCAATCAGCCCCAGCATTTT
CASARNSNQPQHF
>NA|TRBV7-6|TRBJ2-2|NA
TGTGCCAGCAGCTTATTGGCCGGGGAGCTGTTTTTT
CASSLLAGELFF
>TRBD1|TRBV6-5|TRBJ1-1|NA
TGTGCCAGCAGTCCCAGGACAGGGTGGCCTGAAGCTTTCTTT
CASSPRTGWPEAFF
>NA|TRBV9|TRBJ2-5|NA
TGTGCCAGCAGCGTTGTCTGGGGGCCTCAAGAGACCCAGTACTTC
CASSVVWGPQETQYF
>TRBD1|TRBV27|TRBJ2-7|NA
TGTGCCAGCAGTCCGGGACAGGGGTATCTCTACGAGCAGTACTTC
CASSPGQGYLYEQYF
>TRBD1|TRBV27|TRBJ1-5|NA
TGTGCCAGCAGTACGAAGGCCAGGGGGAACCGGGATCAGCCCCAGCATTTT
CASSTKARGNRDQPQHF
>NA|TRBV27|TRBJ1-1|NA
TGTGCCTCATCATGGGTAGTGAACACTGAAGCTTTCTTT
CASSWVVNTEAFF
>TRBD2|TRBV29-1|TRBJ2-7|NA
TGCAGCGTTAGAGCCCCAGTGGCTAGCGGGGGGTACGAGCAGTACTTC
CSVRAPVASGGYEQYF
>TRBD2|TRBV28|TRBJ2-7|NA
TGTGCCAGCAGTCCAGAGACTAGCGGGGGTTGGGACGAGCAGTACTTC
CASSPETSGGWDEQYF
>NA|TRBV7-6|TRBJ2-2|NA
TGTGCCAGCAGCTTAGTCATCCGGGGGCTCGGAGACACCGGGGAGCTGTTTTTT
CASSLVIRGLGDTGELFF
>TRBD2|TRBV7-9|TRBJ2-2|NA
TGTGCCAGCAGCTTAGGGCGGGAGGGCCCTACCGGGGAGCTGTTTTTT
CASSLGREGPTGELFF
>TRBD1|TRBV6-1|TRBJ1-1|NA
TGTGCCAGCGGACAGGTGAACACTGAAGCTTTCTTT
CASGQVNTEAFF